A single sample is the source of the 12 T cell receptor beta chains below, sequenced in a study of early T cells in non-severe SARS-CoV-2 infection. MiXCR, run by TCRdb on the 5' RACE reads, gives a single entry per CDR3 protein. There are about 64,000 distinct CDR3 sequences in the sample; 20% occur only once, and approximately 15% lies in the top ten. This specimen consisted of whole blood, obtained at baseline. Receptor source: an adult who was a healthcare worker with PCR-confirmed SARS-CoV-2 infection or an uninfected control (not recorded which).

The J gene is TRBJ1-1, the V gene TRBV5-5, with D hard to call. V dropped 5 bases and J dropped 3 bases, with 11 bases sitting between them. The CDR3 has 13 residues. The germline gives CDR1 SGHKS, CDR2 YYEKEE (reference sequence). The CDR3, as DNA: TGTGCCAGCAGGGAAAGAATAGACACTGAAGCTTTCTTT. Translating it yields CASRERIDTEAFF.

This clonotype has a handful of counts. The chain links TRBV30 to TRBJ2-2; TRBD2 matches at 7 bases. Germline V CDR1 and CDR2: GTSNPN, SVGIG (reference sequence). After removal of 3 bases from V and 1 base from J, the junction contained 5 bases not matched to a gene. This CDR3 is built from 15 residues. The CDR3 coding sequence is TGTGCCTGGAGCGGCGGGGGAGTGAACACCGGGGAGCTGTTTTTT. This encodes CAWSGGGVNTGELFF.

This clonotype was counted many times. The chain uses TRBV4-2 and TRBJ1-5; D perhaps matches TRBD1 (5 bases). The length of the CDR3 is 13 residues. The germline V gene encodes CDR1 LGHNA and CDR2 YNFKEQ. Trimming removed 4 bases from V and 4 bases from J, with 8 bases in between. CDR3 DNA: TGTGCCAGCAGCCGGGGACGGAATCAGCCCCAGCATTTT. Encoded protein: CASSRGRNQPQHF.

This clonotype has at least ten counts. The rearrangement links TRBV30 to TRBJ2-2, with no clear D. This CDR3 is built from 15 residues. V lost 4 bases and J lost 0, with 12 bases in between. Germline V gene lookup returns CDR1 GTSNPN and CDR2 SVGIG (reference sequence). This chain's CDR3 is CAWNPTLTNTGELFF. The CDR3 DNA sequence: TGTGCCTGGAACCCGACACTTACGAACACCGGGGAGCTGTTTTTT. The full variable domain, with the rest looked up from reference TRBV30 and TRBJ2-2, is SQTIHQWPATLVQPVGSPLSLECTVEGTSNPNLYWYRQAAGRGLQLLFYSVGIGQISSEVPQNLSASRPQDRQFILSSKKLLLSDSGFYLCAWNPTLTNTGELFFGEGSRLTVL.

There are a few counts of this clonotype. The chain has TRBV5-6 and TRBJ1-2; possibly TRBD1 for D (6 bases). V was clipped by 8 bases and J by 2 bases, with 19 bases between them. Germline CDR1 reads SGHDT; CDR2 reads YYEEEE. The CDR3 spans 15 residues. CDR3: CASRTGTTGNYGYTF. In DNA, the CDR3 is TGTGCCAGTCGGACCGGGACAACCGGCAACTATGGCTACACCTTC.

V is TRBV7-6 and J is TRBJ1-1; D is unresolved. The V end lost 1 base, the J end lost 1 base, and 4 bases lay between the germline ends. This CDR3 spans 13 amino acids. Per germline, CDR1 SGHVS and CDR2 FNYEAQ. CDR3 region: CASSLEGNTEAFF. CDR3 nucleotide sequence: TGTGCCAGCAGCTTAGAGGGGAACACTGAAGCTTTCTTT. Full variable domain (rest looked up from reference TRBV7-6 and TRBJ1-1): GAGVSQSPRYKVTKRGQDVALRCDPISGHVSLYWYRQALGQGPEFLTYFNYEAQQDKSGLPNDRFSAERPEGSISTLTIQRTEQRDSAMYRCASSLEGNTEAFFGQGTRLTVV.

The rearrangement uses TRBV4-1 and TRBJ2-5; D call uncertain. This CDR3 comprises 13 residues. The V gene's germline CDR1 is MGHRA and CDR2 YSYEKL. Trimming stripped 6 bases from V and 2 bases from J, with 10 bases between. CDR3 bases: TGCGCCAGCAGTTGGACCCTTCAAGAGACCCAGTACTTC. As protein: CASSWTLQETQYF.

CDR3 coding DNA: TGTGCCAGCAGGCCTCCGGGACTAGCGACCGGGGAGCTGTTTTTT. It is translated as CASRPPGLATGELFF. The chain links TRBV12-3 or TRBV12-4 to TRBJ2-2; 10 bases are shared with TRBD2. The CDR3 runs to 15 residues. V was pared by 6 bases and J by 5 bases, with 6 bases of the junction left unmatched.

The sample holds a few counts of this clonotype. This chain connects TRBV24-1 to TRBJ2-1, with D perhaps matching TRBD1 (5 bases). CDR1 is KGHDR, CDR2 SFDVKD, per germline. The CDR3 contains 13 residues. The V end was cut by 6 bases, the J end by 3 bases, with 8 bases between. The DNA of the CDR3 is TGTGCCACCAGTACCGACAGCTACAATGAGCAGTTCTTC. This translates into CATSTDSYNEQFF.

The sample holds a few counts of this clonotype. V usage is TRBV7-8 and J usage is TRBJ2-5; 8 bases agree with TRBD2. The CDR3 length is 15 residues. CDR1 is SGHVS, CDR2 FQNEAQ, per germline. With 7 bases clipped from V and 1 base from J, the junction kept 8 bases outside the gene matches. The CDR3 sequence: CASTRELAVQETQYF. In DNA form, the CDR3 reads TGTGCCAGCACACGGGAACTAGCGGTCCAAGAGACCCAGTACTTC.

The rearrangement joins TRBV7-9 to TRBJ2-3, with 7 positions matching TRBD2. CDR3 length: 14 amino acids. The germline CDR1 and CDR2 sequences are SEHNR and FQNEAQ (reference sequence). V lost 6 bases and J lost 4; bases outside the gene matches: 7. CDR3 nucleotide sequence: TGTGCCAGCAGTTCAAGCGGGGCAGCAGATACGCAGTATTTT. Translated, it gives CASSSSGAADTQYF.

This clonotype occurred a few times. The rearrangement uses TRBV3-1 and TRBJ2-2; no clear D gene. The CDR3 spans 14 residues. Germline V gene sequence: CDR1 LGHDT, CDR2 YNNKEL (reference sequence). Trimming shortened V by 0 bases and J by 6 bases, and 8 bases separated the two germline ends. The CDR3 DNA is TGTGCCAGCAGCCAAGAAGTATCTTCCGGGGAGCTGTTTTTT. It translates to CASSQEVSSGELFF.